This T cell receptor beta chain came from a study of CD8 T cells in ankylosing spondylitis. Study results and limitations: Significant enrichment of disease-linked clones was reportedly seen in matched ankylosing spondylitis synovial fluid.

TCRdb reanalysed the 5' RACE reads using MiXCR and keeps one entry per CDR3 protein. The profile shows about 220,000 distinct CDR3 sequences, 10% to 13% of them singletons. This clonotype was detected ten times or more. Its antigen is unknown. After removal of 0 bases from V and 0 bases from J, the junction contained 9 bases not matched to a gene. The CDR3 runs to 18 residues. Germline-derived CDR1 and CDR2 are DFQATT and SNEGSKA (reference sequence). This chain links TRBV20-1 with TRBJ2-1; 9 bases match TRBD2. The specimen was blood, either unsorted or a sorted T cell fraction (not recorded which). The receptor was derived from a male donor with ankylosing spondylitis or in good health (not recorded which). The CDR3: CSAREGSGGTSSYNEQFF. CDR3 sequence (DNA): TGCAGTGCTAGAGAGGGGAGCGGGGGGACTAGCTCCTACAATGAGCAGTTCTTC.